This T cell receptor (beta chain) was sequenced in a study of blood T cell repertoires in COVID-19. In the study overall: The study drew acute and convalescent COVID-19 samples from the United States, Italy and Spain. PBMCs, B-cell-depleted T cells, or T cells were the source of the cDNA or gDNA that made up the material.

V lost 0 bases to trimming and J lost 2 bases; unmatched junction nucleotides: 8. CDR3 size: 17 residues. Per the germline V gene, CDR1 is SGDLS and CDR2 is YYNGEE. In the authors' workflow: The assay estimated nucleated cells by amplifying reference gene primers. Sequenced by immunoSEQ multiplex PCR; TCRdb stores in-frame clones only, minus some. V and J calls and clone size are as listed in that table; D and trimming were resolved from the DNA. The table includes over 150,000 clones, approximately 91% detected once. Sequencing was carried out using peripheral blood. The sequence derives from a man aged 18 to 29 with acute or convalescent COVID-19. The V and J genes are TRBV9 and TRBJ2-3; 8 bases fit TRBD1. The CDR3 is CASSVGLTGDLTDTQYF. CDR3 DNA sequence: TGTGCCAGCAGCGTAGGTCTGACAGGGGATCTCACAGATACGCAGTATTTT.